This is a list of T cell receptor beta chains from one sample in a study of a mutant IDH1 vaccine in newly diagnosed glioma. Measured with immunoSEQ multiplex PCR; TCRdb has only the in-frame clones, and not every one. The sample yields tens of thousands of clones, approximately 85% seen once. The antigens of these receptors remain unknown. The sequencing here drew on PBMCs, taken from a glioma patient whose treatment included an IDH1 peptide vaccine. The receptors shown here come from a man aged 30 to 39 with glioma. Some clones in this sample may be carry-over from other donors' samples. The CDR3 runs from the conserved cysteine through the conserved F or W. Fields, in order: J gene, V gene, clone size, D gene, CDR3 DNA, CDR3 protein. D genes are given only for firm matches. The listing skips clone size in some rows; elsewhere it reads once, few, many or a size class.

TRBJ1-1,TRBV11-2,.,.,TGTGCCAGCAGCTTAGATCAATGGGGGGGGTTTTACACTGAAGCTTTCTTT,CASSLDQWGGFYTEAFF
TRBJ1-5,TRBV6-6,.,.,TGTGCCAGCAGTTCCTCCGGGGTCAATCAGCCCCAGCATTTT,CASSSSGVNQPQHF
TRBJ2-5,TRBV28,few,TRBD1,TGTGCCAGCGGAGAAAGGACAGGCCAAGAGACCCAGTACTTC,CASGERTGQETQYF
TRBJ2-3,TRBV5-1,few,TRBD2,TGCGCCAGCAGCTTGGCGGGAGGGCCAGATACGCAGTATTTT,CASSLAGGPDTQYF
TRBJ1-5,TRBV27,.,TRBD1,TGTGCCAGCAGTCCACAGGGGGCCCAGCAGCCCCAGCATTTT,CASSPQGAQQPQHF
TRBJ1-2,TRBV10-3,.,.,TGTGCCATCAGTGTAGCAGGGGCCCTTCCGGGGGGCTACACCTTC,CAISVAGALPGGYTF
TRBJ1-5,TRBV6-5,.,.,TGTGCCGGTCGGAGAAATCAGCCCCAGCATTTT,CAGRRNQPQHF
TRBJ2-7,TRBV5-4,.,TRBD2,TGTGCCAGCAGCCCGACTAGCGACTCCTACGAGCAGTACTTC,CASSPTSDSYEQYF
TRBJ1-3,TRBV28,.,.,TGTGCCAGCAGTCTCGGGTCCCTCCGAAGGAGTGGAAACACCATATATTTT,CASSLGSLRRSGNTIYF
TRBJ1-1,TRBV5-4,.,.,TGTGCCAGCACAACGTCGAGGGGAGTCACTGAAGCTTTCTTT,CASTTSRGVTEAFF
TRBJ1-5,TRBV6-1,.,.,TGTGCCAGCAGTGTTGGGCAGGGCAATCAGCCCCAGCATTTT,CASSVGQGNQPQHF
TRBJ2-5,TRBV18,.,.,TGTGCCAGCTCACCACCGTCCCAAGAGACCCAGTACTTC,CASSPPSQETQYF
TRBJ1-1,TRBV14,.,.,TGTGCCAGCAGCCTAGGGACGGTCGGCACTGAAGCTTTCTTT,CASSLGTVGTEAFF
TRBJ2-3,TRBV6-5,.,TRBD2,TGTGCCAGCAGTTACTCTTCTAGCGGGACAGATACGCAGTATTTT,CASSYSSSGTDTQYF
TRBJ1-4,TRBV5-1,.,.,TGCGCCAGCAGCGTCAGCCCGATTGGTAATGAAAAACTGTTTTTT,CASSVSPIGNEKLFF
TRBJ1-2,TRBV21-1,once,.,TGTGCCAGCAGCGAGAGGACAGGGGAAGGGGACTATGGCTACACCTTC,CASSERTGEGDYGYTF
TRBJ2-3,TRBV2,.,.,TGTGCCAGCAGTGAACAGGGGCGGGGCACAGATACGCAGTATTTT,CASSEQGRGTDTQYF
TRBJ1-1,TRBV29-1,.,.,TGCAGCGTTGACACGGGCGCCACTGAAGCTTTCTTT,CSVDTGATEAFF
TRBJ2-7,TRBV6-1,.,.,TGTGCCAGCAGTGCTCCGGGGGCGTACGAGCAGTACTTC,CASSAPGAYEQYF
TRBJ1-1,TRBV9,once,.,TGTGCCAGCAGCGTAGCCCCTGCGAACACTGAAGCTTTCTTT,CASSVAPANTEAFF
TRBJ2-7,TRBV6-5,.,.,TGTGCCAGCACCAGACAGGCATCCTCCTACGAGCAGTACTTC,CASTRQASSYEQYF
TRBJ2-7,TRBV28,once,.,TGTGCCACCCAGACTGAATACGAGCAGTACTTC,CATQTEYEQYF
TRBJ1-1,TRBV25-1,.,.,TGTGCCAGCAGTGCCCCAGGGTCCTTGAGCGCTTTCTTT,CASSAPGSLSAFF
TRBJ1-1,TRBV6-1,.,.,TGTGCCAGCAGTGACGACAGGTATTGGAACACTGAAGCTTTCTTT,CASSDDRYWNTEAFF
TRBJ2-5,TRBV6-6,.,.,TGTGCCAGCAGTCCCTCGGACTCCCAAGAGACCCAGTACTTC,CASSPSDSQETQYF
TRBJ2-1,TRBV29-1,.,.,TGCAGCGTTGCGGCACGAAGATCGTCCAATGAGCAGTTCTTC,CSVAARRSSNEQFF
TRBJ1-2,TRBV5-4,.,.,TGTGCCAGCAGCTTGGCCTGGGGTACGAGCTATGGCTACACCTTC,CASSLAWGTSYGYTF
TRBJ2-7,TRBV27,.,TRBD2,TGTGCCAGCAGCCTCTTAGCGGCGGGGGGGTACGAGCAGTACTTC,CASSLLAAGGYEQYF
TRBJ2-4,TRBV11-2,few,.,TGTGCCAGCAGAACGCGACAGCGATTAGCCAAAAACATTCAGTACTTC,CASRTRQRLAKNIQYF
TRBJ1-6,TRBV9,.,.,TGTGCCAGCAGCGTATCTGGGCGAGATTCACCCCTCCACTTT,CASSVSGRDSPLHF
TRBJ1-4,TRBV7-9,.,TRBD1,TGTGCCAGTAACCGGGACAGAAATGAAAAACTGTTTTTT,CASNRDRNEKLFF
TRBJ1-1,TRBV19,.,.,TGTGCCAGTAGTATGGGAGGGCTAGGCACTGAAGCTTTCTTT,CASSMGGLGTEAFF
TRBJ1-2,TRBV18,once,.,TGTGCCAGCTCACCACCGATAATGACAGCATTCGACGGCTACACCTTC,CASSPPIMTAFDGYTF
TRBJ1-3,TRBV7-9,.,.,TGTGCCAGCAGCCCCAATATGGGGGAAGGAGGAAACACCATATATTTT,CASSPNMGEGGNTIYF
TRBJ2-1,TRBV9,few,.,TGTGCCAGCAACCCACGGGACAAGTCGTACAATGAGCAGTTCTTC,CASNPRDKSYNEQFF
TRBJ2-7,TRBV25-1,.,TRBD2,TGTGCCAGCAGTGTGAAACTAGCGGGGGGGAGCTCCTACGAGCAGTACTTC,CASSVKLAGGSSYEQYF
TRBJ2-7,TRBV7-6,.,TRBD1,TGTGCCAGCAGCTTAGGGGACAGGGACTACGAGCAGTACTTC,CASSLGDRDYEQYF
TRBJ1-2,TRBV5-6,.,TRBD1,TGTGCCAGCAGCCCTGGGACAGGGGGTATCTATGGCTACACCTTC,CASSPGTGGIYGYTF
TRBJ2-1,TRBV15,.,TRBD2,TGTGCCACCAGCATGGGGACTAGCTACAATGAGCAGTTCTTC,CATSMGTSYNEQFF
TRBJ2-7,TRBV19,.,.,TGTGCCAGTAGTATAGATCAGACAGATCCCGCCGCCGACGAGCAGTACTTC,CASSIDQTDPAADEQYF
TRBJ2-3,TRBV5-1,.,.,TGCGCCAGCAGCCGGGAAGTCATGGATACGCAGTATTTT,CASSREVMDTQYF
TRBJ1-1,TRBV11-1,.,.,TGTGCCAGCAGCTCACAAAGGCTCACTGAAGCTTTCTTT,CASSSQRLTEAFF
TRBJ1-5,TRBV2,.,.,TGTGCCAGCAGCGGGGACAAAAATATAGGTCAGCCCCAGCATTTT,CASSGDKNIGQPQHF